The 18 T cell receptor beta chains below all came from one sample that was sequenced in a study of CD8 T cells in ankylosing spondylitis. MiXCR, applied by TCRdb to the 5' RACE reads, yields one record per CDR3 protein. The sample lists roughly 230,000 distinct CDR3 sequences, 15% to 20% seen once, with 25% to 40% in the top ten. The sample was blood, either unsorted or a sorted T cell fraction (not recorded which). These TCRs come from a male donor with ankylosing spondylitis or in good health (not recorded which).

This clonotype was observed a few times. V is TRBV7-8 and J is TRBJ2-7; 12 bases line up with TRBD2. There are 14 residues in the CDR3. Germline CDR1 SGHVS, CDR2 FQNEAQ. V lost 5 bases and J lost 6; bases outside the gene matches: 5. Here the CDR3 reads CASSRSSGRAEQYF. DNA of the CDR3: TGTGCCAGCAGCAGATCTAGCGGGAGGGCCGAGCAGTACTTC.

The chain is built from TRBV4-2 and TRBJ2-7; either TRBD1 or TRBD2 may fit D (5 bases each). This CDR3 has 16 amino acids. Per germline, CDR1 LGHNA and CDR2 YNFKEQ. Trimming left V 4 bases short and J 2 bases short, with 18 bases between. As DNA, the CDR3 is TGTGCCAGCAGCCCCACTTTATTTGGGGGAACCTACGAGCAGTACTTC. Protein sequence: CASSPTLFGGTYEQYF.

With respect to this clonotype: The junction and the germline gene differ at one end; a read error may be behind it. This sequence joins TRBV24-1 and TRBJ2-3, with 7 bases identical to TRBD2. The length of the CDR3 is 16 residues. Per germline, CDR1 KGHDR and CDR2 SFDVKD. The CDR3: CATSDFSSGKTDPQYF. The DNA of the CDR3 is TGTGCCACCAGTGATTTCTCTAGCGGAAAGACAGATCCGCAGTATTTT.

This chain joins TRBV19 and TRBJ2-7; 13 bases map to TRBD2. The V gene end was trimmed by 0 bases and the J gene end by 3 bases; junction bases not matched to a gene: 2. The CDR3 is 16 amino acids. Germline lookup yields CDR1 LNHDA and CDR2 SQIVND (reference sequence). CDR3 nucleotide sequence: TGTGCCAGTAGTATAGATGGACTAGCGGGAGTCTACGAGCAGTACTTC. It translates to CASSIDGLAGVYEQYF.

In its sample, this clonotype was seen many times. The J gene is TRBJ2-3, the V gene TRBV6-1; 12 bases fit TRBD2. Germline lookup yields CDR1 MNHNS and CDR2 SASEGT. Trimming removed 8 bases from V and 4 bases from J; junction bases left unmatched: 1. CDR3 length equals 13 residues. As DNA, the CDR3 is TGTGCCAGCGCTAGCGGGAGGGCAGATACGCAGTATTTT. Translation: CASASGRADTQYF.

The V and J genes are TRBV20-1 and TRBJ2-5; D remains unclear. CDR3 size: 11 residues. Trimming cost V 4 bases and J 5 bases, with 8 bases left between them. Germline V gene lookup returns CDR1 DFQATT and CDR2 SNEGSKA (reference sequence). As DNA, the CDR3 is TGCAGTGCTATTAGTTTGGAGACCCAGTACTTC. Encoded protein: CSAISLETQYF.

This clonotype showed up many times. Its ends do not fully match the called genes, so a read error is possible. The chain couples TRBV5-1 to TRBJ2-7; TRBD1 is a possible D gene (6 bases). CDR3 length: 14 residues. CDR1 is SGHRS and CDR2 is YFSETQ in the germline V gene. DNA for the CDR3: TGTGCCAGCAGTTCAGGGGATAGCTCCTACGAGCAGTACTTC. It codes for CASSSGDSSYEQYF.

There are a few counts of this clonotype. The chain links TRBV6-1 to TRBJ2-2; D is uncertain. V was trimmed by 5 bases and J by 5 bases, leaving 9 bases between them. CDR3 length: 13 residues. Germline CDR1 MNHNS, CDR2 SASEGT. DNA of the CDR3: TGTGCCAGCAGTACCTCCGGGACCGGGGAGCTGTTTTTT. Translation gives CASSTSGTGELFF.

This clonotype was counted many times. The chain combines TRBV13 with TRBJ1-5; D is unclear. Germline V CDR1 and CDR2: PRHDT, FYEKMQ (reference sequence). Between the trimmed V and J ends, which lost 3 bases and 4 bases, there was a span of 4 bases. The CDR3 extends over 12 amino acids. The CDR3: CASSFGNQPQHF. The CDR3 coding sequence is TGTGCCAGCAGCTTCGGAAATCAGCCCCAGCATTTT.

This chain links TRBV5-1 with TRBJ2-7; 9 nucleotides line up with TRBD1. The CDR3 contains 21 residues. V gave up 0 bases and J gave up 2 bases; unmatched junction bases: 21. Looked up from germline, CDR1 is SGHRS and CDR2 is YFSETQ. Here the CDR3 reads CASSLEVGGQGLELGTYEQYF. The CDR3 DNA is TGCGCCAGCAGCTTGGAAGTCGGTGGACAGGGGCTTGAGTTAGGAACCTACGAGCAGTACTTC.

This clonotype was counted a few times. V and J are TRBV29-1 and TRBJ2-1; 9 bases align to TRBD1. The CDR3 is made up of 14 amino acids. V dropped 7 bases and J dropped 1; count of bases not matched to a gene: 5. Germline loops: CDR1 SQVTM, CDR2 ANQGSEA. The CDR3 coding sequence is TGCAGCGCCGCGGGACAGGGATCCTACAATGAGCAGTTCTTC. Protein: CSAAGQGSYNEQFF.

This clonotype was detected only a few times. J is TRBJ2-5 and V is TRBV25-1, with 7 positions matching TRBD2. The CDR3 contains 15 residues. Germline-derived CDR1 and CDR2 are MGHDK and SYGVNS. The J segment lost 4 bases and the V segment lost 7 bases, leaving 12 bases of the junction unmatched. As DNA, the CDR3 is TGTGCCAGCACCATCACCTACAGCGGGGTAGAGACCCAGTACTTC. Protein sequence: CASTITYSGVETQYF.

The rearrangement joins TRBV12-3 or TRBV12-4 to TRBJ2-6, with D possibly matching TRBD1 (5 bases). The CDR3 contains 16 residues. With 2 bases removed from V and 2 bases from J, the gap between germline ends came to 10 bases. For the CDR3, the DNA is TGTGCCAGCAGTTTAAGGGCAGGGCCTGGGGCCAACGTCCTGACTTTC. Amino acid sequence: CASSLRAGPGANVLTF.

J is TRBJ1-1 and V is TRBV4-1; a weak D match, TRBD1 (5 bases). CDR1 MGHRA and CDR2 YSYEKL come from the germline V gene. The CDR3 sequence is 14 residues long. The V gene lost 1 base and the J gene lost 1 base, with 7 bases spanning the gap. The CDR3 here is CASSQGDANTEAFF. CDR3 DNA: TGCGCCAGCAGCCAAGGGGACGCGAACACTGAAGCTTTCTTT.

CDR3 DNA: TGTGCCAGCAGCGTAGATAGCTGGGGGGAGCTGTTTTTT. Its translation: CASSVDSWGELFF. The V gene is TRBV9, the J gene TRBJ2-2; D remains ambiguous. CDR3 length: 13 residues. Germline lookup yields CDR1 SGDLS and CDR2 YYNGEE. V shed 0 bases and J shed 8 bases, with 8 bases lying between them.

V usage is TRBV12-3 or TRBV12-4 and J usage is TRBJ2-3, with a tentative D call TRBD2 (5 bases). Trimming took 3 bases from V and 2 from J, leaving 12 bases between them. The CDR3 is made up of 15 amino acids. The CDR3 DNA reads as TGTGCCAGCAGTTTTGGGAGAACGTTCACAGATACGCAGTATTTT. Its translation is CASSFGRTFTDTQYF.

This clonotype came up a few times. The CDR3 reads CSVGAPNEQFF. The CDR3 DNA reads TGCAGCGTTGGGGCACCTAATGAGCAGTTCTTC. The chain recombines TRBV29-1 with TRBJ2-1; no reliable D call. V was pared by 4 bases and J by 7 bases, with 8 bases between. CDR3 length: 11 amino acids. Germline CDR1 SQVTM, CDR2 ANQGSEA.

This clonotype turned up a few times. The gene calls are TRBV20-1 and TRBJ1-4; a weak D match, TRBD1 (6 bases). The CDR3 consists of 16 residues. The germline V gene has CDR1 DFQATT and CDR2 SNEGSKA (reference sequence). V lost 4 bases and J lost 3, with 18 bases in between. CDR3 loop: CSATEGGLLANEKLFF. CDR3 DNA sequence: TGCAGTGCTACGGAGGGGGGGCTCCTGGCTAATGAAAAACTGTTTTTT.